Each of the 31 T cell receptor beta chains below was sequenced from the same sample in a study of cytomegalovirus exposure and HLA in healthy donors. Primers for the PCR totalled 60 Vbeta and 13 Jbeta. Produced via immunoSEQ multiplex PCR; TCRdb's table is partial and in-frame only. The profile shows roughly 100,000 clones, about 12% of them singletons. What was sequenced was PBMCs. The receptors stem from a middle-aged man in good health and CMV-seropositive.

The chain combines TRBV5-1 with TRBJ2-7; weak D call: TRBD1 (8 bases). Germline V gene sequence: CDR1 SGHRS, CDR2 YFSETQ. CDR3 length: 14 amino acids. V was shortened by 2 bases and J by 4 bases, with 13 bases between the two germline ends. CDR3 in amino acids: CASSFGQGGYEQYF. CDR3 nucleotides: TGCGCCAGCAGCTTCGGACAGGGAGGGTACGAGCAGTACTTC.

This chain connects TRBV7-6 to TRBJ1-3, with unresolved D. The germline gives CDR1 SGHVS, CDR2 FNYEAQ. V was trimmed by 3 bases and J by 0 bases, leaving 12 bases between them. The CDR3 has 16 amino acids. CDR3 coding DNA: TGTGCCAGCAGCTTGGACTTTCCTAGCTCTGGAAACACCATATATTTT. This encodes CASSLDFPSSGNTIYF.

This clone was seen a handful of times. Other nucleotide sequences in the sample specify the same CDR3. The CDR3 coding sequence is TGCGCCAGCAGCCAAGAGCCCCAGGGGGCTAACACTGAAGCTTTCTTT. This sequence encodes CASSQEPQGANTEAFF. V gene TRBV4-3 combines with J gene TRBJ1-1; 8 bases map to TRBD1. The CDR3 spans 16 residues. Germline trimming cut 0 bases from V and 2 bases from J; bases unmatched to any gene: 5. Germline lookup yields CDR1 LGHNA and CDR2 YSLEER.

This clone was seen a few times. The gene calls are TRBV5-1 and TRBJ2-3; 9 bases map to TRBD2. The length of the CDR3 is 16 residues. Trimming took 4 bases from V and 6 from J; bases not matched to a gene: 12. In germline, CDR1 is SGHRS, CDR2 YFSETQ. Written as DNA, the CDR3 is TGCGCCAGCAGCCGCGGGAGGGGAGGGCCCGCGGATACGCAGTATTTT. This translates into CASSRGRGGPADTQYF.

Only a few counts were recorded for this clone. The genes are TRBV5-1 and TRBJ1-2, with D unclear. The V end lost 1 base, the J end lost 10 bases, and 8 bases lay between the germline ends. The CDR3 has 11 amino acids. Germline V lookup: CDR1 SGHRS, CDR2 YFSETQ. The CDR3: CASSLNGDYTF. In DNA, the CDR3 is TGCGCCAGCAGCTTGAACGGAGACTACACCTTC.

This chain joins TRBV5-1 and TRBJ1-2; 7 nucleotides line up with TRBD1. V lost 4 bases, J lost 2 bases, and 5 bases stayed unmatched. Germline V gives CDR1 SGHRS, CDR2 YFSETQ. The CDR3 covers 14 residues. The CDR3 loop is CASSPPGQNYGYTF. The CDR3 DNA reads TGCGCCAGCAGCCCGCCGGGACAGAACTATGGCTACACCTTC.

V usage is TRBV28 and J usage is TRBJ2-2, with 7 bases lining up with TRBD1. V shed 3 bases, J shed 5 bases, and the junction held 6 bases outside the gene matches. The CDR3 totals 15 residues. Germline-derived CDR1 and CDR2 are MDHEN and SYDVKM. DNA for the CDR3: TGTGCCAGCAGTTTGGGCGCACAGGGGACCGGGGAGCTGTTTTTT. Residues: CASSLGAQGTGELFF. The whole variable domain, remainder taken from reference TRBV28 and TRBJ2-2, is DVKVTQSSRYLVKRTGEKVFLECVQDMDHENMFWYRQDPGLGLRLIYFSYDVKMKEKGDIPEGYSVSREKKERFSLILESASTNQTSMYLCASSLGAQGTGELFFGEGSRLTVL.

This clone has a handful of counts. The genes are TRBV5-1 and TRBJ2-7, with D possibly TRBD1 on 6 matching bases. The CDR3 runs to 14 residues. V lost 1 base, J lost 3 bases, and 11 bases lay in between. From germline, CDR1 is SGHRS and CDR2 YFSETQ. The CDR3 sequence is CASSLRGGHYEQYF. In DNA, the CDR3 is TGCGCCAGCAGCTTGAGAGGGGGACACTACGAGCAGTACTTC.

This sequence joins TRBV28 and TRBJ2-1; 9 positions match TRBD1. CDR1 and CDR2 from the germline V gene are MDHEN and SYDVKM. Trimming at V came to 5 bases and at J to 2 bases, leaving 1 base not matched to a gene. The CDR3 is made up of 14 amino acids. CDR3 sequence: CASSRDRAYNEQFF. CDR3 nucleotide sequence: TGTGCCAGCAGTCGGGACAGGGCCTACAATGAGCAGTTCTTC.

The chain recombines TRBV7-9 with TRBJ2-5; maybe TRBD1 (5 bases). CDR1 and CDR2 from the germline V gene are SEHNR and FQNEAQ (reference sequence). The V and J ends lost 9 bases and 2 bases respectively, with 13 bases between them. This CDR3 comprises 13 residues. The DNA for the CDR3 is TGTGCCAGTGGGGCCCCCAGGCAAGAGACCCAGTACTTC. This sequence encodes CASGAPRQETQYF.

This clone turned up a few times. The V gene is TRBV19, the J gene TRBJ1-2; D gene unclear. V was clipped by 4 bases and J by 4 bases, with 7 bases between them. Germline loops: CDR1 LNHDA, CDR2 SQIVND (reference sequence). The CDR3 is made up of 12 amino acids. DNA of the CDR3: TGTGCCAGTAGTAATTTGGCCTATGGCTACACCTTC. It is translated as CASSNLAYGYTF.

CDR3 loop: CASSLATGYGYTF. The CDR3 nucleotides are TGTGCCAGCAGCTTAGCGACGGGCTATGGCTACACCTTC. This chain links TRBV11-2 with TRBJ1-2; no reliable D call. The length of the CDR3 is 13 residues. Germline loops: CDR1 SGHAT, CDR2 FQNNGV. The germline V and J ends were trimmed by 1 base and 4 bases, with 7 bases remaining between them.

The chain recombines TRBV4-2 with TRBJ1-1; maybe TRBD1 (6 bases). The CDR3 is made up of 14 amino acids. Trimming stripped 3 bases from V and 4 bases from J, with 12 bases between. The germline CDR1 and CDR2 sequences are LGHNA and YNFKEQ. The CDR3 DNA reads TGTGCCAGCAGCCAGGTACAGGGTGGCACTGAAGCTTTCTTT. Translated: CASSQVQGGTEAFF.

This clone has a handful of counts. This chain connects TRBV30 to TRBJ2-7; D is undetermined. The CDR3 spans 13 residues. Trimming stripped 2 bases from V and 1 base from J, with 9 bases between. Germline V CDR1 and CDR2: GTSNPN, SVGIG (reference sequence). The CDR3 loop reads CAWSQASSYEQYF. As DNA, the CDR3 is TGTGCCTGGAGTCAGGCCTCTTCCTACGAGCAGTACTTC.

V and J are TRBV9 and TRBJ2-1; 12 positions match TRBD2. V was clipped by 3 bases and J by 7 bases; unmatched bases: 8. Looked up from germline, CDR1 is SGDLS and CDR2 is YYNGEE. This CDR3 is 16 amino acids long. The CDR3 DNA follows: TGTGCCAGCAGCGAGACTAGCGGGAGCCCCGGGAATGAGCAGTTCTTC. Protein product: CASSETSGSPGNEQFF.

This clone has more than one count but fewer than ten. V gene TRBV4-1 combines with J gene TRBJ2-3; 8 bases fit TRBD1. The germline V gene encodes CDR1 MGHRA and CDR2 YSYEKL. The trim removed 2 bases at V and 4 bases at J, leaving 5 bases unmatched. The CDR3 covers 15 residues. CDR3 sequence reads: CASSQIQGAADTQYF. In DNA, the CDR3 is TGCGCCAGCAGCCAAATCCAGGGGGCGGCAGATACGCAGTATTTT.

The chain combines TRBV27 with TRBJ2-3; D might be TRBD2 (6 bases). Germline CDR1 reads MNHEY; CDR2 reads SMNVEV (reference sequence). The CDR3 is 13 amino acids. The V and J ends lost 7 bases and 6 bases respectively, with 14 bases between them. The CDR3 protein is CASIAAGSDTQYF. The DNA for the CDR3 is TGTGCCAGCATAGCGGCGGGATCGGATACGCAGTATTTT.

This clone was counted only a few times. This chain links TRBV5-1 with TRBJ1-2; 11 nucleotides align to TRBD1. The CDR3 spans 13 residues. Germline V gene data show CDR1 as SGHRS and CDR2 as YFSETQ. With 4 bases clipped from V and 7 bases from J, the junction kept 3 bases outside the gene matches. In nucleotides, the CDR3 is TGCGCCAGCAGCGGACAGGGGGCAATTGGCTACACCTTC. It encodes CASSGQGAIGYTF. The entire variable domain, with the rest obtained from reference TRBV5-1 and TRBJ1-2, is as follows: KAGVTQTPRYLIKTRGQQVTLSCSPISGHRSVSWYQQTPGQGLQFLFEYFSETQRNKGNFPGRFSGRQFSNSRSEMNVSTLELGDSALYLCASSGQGAIGYTFGSGTRLTVV.

This clone appeared a few times. This chain joins TRBV11-2 and TRBJ2-2; 8 nucleotides match TRBD1. Trimming took 0 bases from V and 7 from J; bases not matched to a gene: 4. CDR3 length: 15 residues. Looked up from germline, CDR1 is SGHAT and CDR2 is FQNNGV. The DNA of the CDR3 is TGTGCCAGCAGCTTAGAGGGACAGGCCGGCGGGGAGCTGTTTTTT. Translating gives CASSLEGQAGGELFF.

V and J are TRBV7-6 and TRBJ2-3; 8 bases map to TRBD2. CDR3 length equals 16 residues. Germline V lookup: CDR1 SGHVS, CDR2 FNYEAQ. After removal of 1 base from V and 2 bases from J, the junction contained 5 bases not matched to a gene. The CDR3 spells CASSLGLAGPTDTQYF. The CDR3 bases are TGTGCCAGCAGCTTAGGGCTAGCGGGCCCCACAGATACGCAGTATTTT.

This clone was picked up a small number of times. The chain joins TRBV19 to TRBJ1-4; 10 positions agree with TRBD1. Trimming cost V 9 bases and J 5 bases; bases outside gene matches: 3. CDR3 length: 13 amino acids. Germline V gene lookup returns CDR1 LNHDA and CDR2 SQIVND (reference sequence). CDR3 coding DNA: TGTGCCAGCTCGGGACAGGGGAATGAAAAACTGTTTTTT. It translates to CASSGQGNEKLFF.

The DNA of the CDR3 is TGTGCCACCAGCAACGATCAGCAAGAGACCCAGTACTTC. It yields the protein CATSNDQQETQYF. V and J are TRBV15 and TRBJ2-5; D unclear. Trimming removed 4 bases at V and 2 bases at J, with 8 bases between. Germline CDR1 is LNHNV and CDR2 is YYDKDF (reference sequence). This CDR3 contains 13 residues.

V and J are TRBV10-1 and TRBJ2-3; possibly TRBD2 for D (6 bases). Between the trimmed V and J ends, which lost 0 bases and 9 bases, there was a span of 10 bases. The CDR3 is made up of 13 amino acids. The germline V gene encodes CDR1 WNHNN and CDR2 SYGVQD (reference sequence). The CDR3 nucleotides read TGCGCCAGCAGTGAGTCTGGAGGGGACACGCAGTATTTT. This sequence encodes CASSESGGDTQYF.

This clone was recorded a few times. In DNA form, the CDR3 reads TGTGCCAGCAGCGTAGGGGGGCCTACGTACGAGCAGTACTTC. Translated: CASSVGGPTYEQYF. The rearrangement links TRBV9 to TRBJ2-7; TRBD1 might be the D (6 bases). Germline V CDR1 and CDR2: SGDLS, YYNGEE. With 0 bases removed from V and 4 bases from J, the gap between germline ends came to 11 bases. This CDR3 is 14 amino acids long.

The count of this clone is one. This chain uses TRBV4-1 with TRBJ2-7; TRBD2 matches at 13 bases. The CDR3 is made up of 15 amino acids. Germline loops: CDR1 MGHRA, CDR2 YSYEKL. The junction had 3 bases not matched to a gene; V was cut back by 4 bases and J by 3 bases. This chain's CDR3 is CASSRGLAGVYEQYF. The CDR3 DNA reads as TGCGCCAGCAGCCGCGGACTAGCGGGAGTCTACGAGCAGTACTTC.

The chain employs TRBV19 and TRBJ2-1; D perhaps matches TRBD2 (6 bases). Germline assignment: CDR1 LNHDA and CDR2 SQIVND (reference sequence). V was cut by 6 bases and J by 8 bases, with 11 bases left in between. The CDR3 contains 12 residues. The CDR3 DNA reads as TGTGCCAGTAGCCCCAGACTAGATGAGCAGTTCTTC. As protein: CASSPRLDEQFF.

The chain carries TRBV30 and TRBJ1-2; no clear D gene. Germline V CDR1 and CDR2: GTSNPN, SVGIG (reference sequence). V lost 0 bases to trimming and J lost 8 bases, with 7 bases between them. CDR3 length equals 11 residues. The CDR3 is CAWSVRGGYTF. For the CDR3, the DNA is TGTGCCTGGAGTGTTCGCGGGGGCTACACCTTC.

This clone showed up just a few times. This rearrangement joins TRBV7-6 to TRBJ2-1; TRBD2 aligns across 8 bases. The J segment lost 6 bases and the V segment lost 5 bases, leaving 9 bases of the junction unmatched. The germline V gene has CDR1 SGHVS and CDR2 FNYEAQ. The CDR3 sequence is 15 residues long. DNA of the CDR3: TGTGCCAGCAGCCCCGGGACTAGAGTGGGCAATGAGCAGTTCTTC. Translating gives CASSPGTRVGNEQFF.

V is TRBV5-1 and J is TRBJ1-1; no clear D gene. CDR1 SGHRS and CDR2 YFSETQ come from the germline V gene. There are 14 residues in the CDR3. V lost 2 bases to trimming and J lost 3 bases, with 11 bases between them. CDR3 region: CASSFSTGDTEAFF. As DNA, the CDR3 is TGCGCCAGCAGCTTTAGTACCGGAGACACTGAAGCTTTCTTT.

The V gene is TRBV7-8, the J gene TRBJ1-2, with D unresolved. The V gene lost 3 bases and the J gene lost 0 bases, with 11 bases spanning the gap. The CDR3 contains 15 residues. Germline-derived CDR1 and CDR2 are SGHVS and FQNEAQ. CDR3 nucleotides: TGTGCCAGCAGCTTCTGGACTGAGACTAACTATGGCTACACCTTC. It is translated as CASSFWTETNYGYTF.

V usage is TRBV7-2 and J usage is TRBJ2-5; 9 positions match TRBD2. The CDR3 consists of 15 residues. After removal of 5 bases from V and 5 bases from J, the junction contained 9 bases not matched to a gene. The germline CDR1 and CDR2 sequences are SGHTA and FQGNSA. Here the CDR3 reads CASSIIAGEGETQYF. CDR3 in DNA: TGTGCCAGCAGCATTATAGCGGGAGAGGGGGAGACCCAGTACTTC.